This T cell receptor (beta chain) was documented in a study of T cells expressing NK-cell markers. For the study at large: Investigators obtained TCR beta repertoires from sorted CD3+CD56+NKG2C+, CD3+CD56+NKG2C- and CD3+CD56-NKG2C+ T cells. Serological testing identified seven of the eight sequenced donors as HCMV-seropositive and one as seronegative. General study findings and limits: The CD3+CD56-NKG2C+ fraction of several donors was likewise dominated by these clonotypes.

On this clonotype: As yet, its antigen is unknown.

TCRdb processed the 5' RACE reads again and assigns one entry to each CDR3 protein, with no DNA. Its table records roughly 160,000 distinct CDR3 sequences. The origin of this receptor is a woman aged 18 to 75 in good health. Source material: blood T cells: a sorted CD56 or NKG2C T cell subset, CD4+ or CD8+ T cells, or bulk PBMC T cells (not recorded which).

The CDR3 is CASSQGPYNEQFF. The chain uses TRBV6-1 and TRBJ2-1. The CDR3 is 13 amino acids. CDR1 is MNHNS and CDR2 is SASEGT in the germline V gene.